The 20 T cell receptor beta chains presented below share a single source sample, sequenced in a study of cytomegalovirus exposure and HLA in healthy donors. Primers for the PCR totalled 60 Vbeta and 13 Jbeta. Assay used: immunoSEQ multiplex PCR; TCRdb lists only in-frame clones, some missing. The repertoire has about 200,000 clones, approximately 85% of them found once; the top ten carry around 2.7%. Input material: PBMCs. These TCRs come from a woman aged 40 to 50 in good health and CMV-seronegative.

The J gene is TRBJ2-7, the V gene TRBV10-3; 13 bases are shared with TRBD2. Trimming removed 4 bases from V and 1 base from J; junction bases left unmatched: 1. This CDR3 spans 15 amino acids. Looked up from germline, CDR1 is ENHRY and CDR2 is SYGVKD. DNA of the CDR3: TGTGCCATCAGTGGACTAGCGGGAGGATCCTACGAGCAGTACTTC. Protein sequence: CAISGLAGGSYEQYF.

The V and J genes are TRBV2 and TRBJ2-1; 14 bases fit TRBD2. The V and J ends lost 8 bases and 13 bases, in that order; junction bases with no gene match: 10. The CDR3 consists of 14 residues. CDR1 SNHLY and CDR2 FYNNEI come from the germline V gene. Written as DNA, the CDR3 is TGTGCCAGCCGAAGACTAGCGGGAGGGCAGAAACAGTTCTTC. This sequence encodes CASRRLAGGQKQFF.

V is TRBV4-1 and J is TRBJ2-1; 8 nucleotides agree with TRBD2. The CDR3 sequence is 15 residues long. After removal of 4 bases from V and 7 bases from J, the junction contained 9 bases not matched to a gene. Germline assignment: CDR1 MGHRA and CDR2 YSYEKL. The CDR3 sequence is CASSLPGGPGNEQFF. The CDR3, as DNA: TGCGCCAGCAGCCTACCGGGAGGGCCGGGGAATGAGCAGTTCTTC.

The chain employs TRBV30 and TRBJ1-6; 8 bases map to TRBD1. The V and J ends lost 4 bases and 6 bases, in that order; junction bases with no gene match: 5. This CDR3 region has 14 residues. Germline V gene sequence: CDR1 GTSNPN, CDR2 SVGIG (reference sequence). The CDR3 protein is CAWTGGQVNSPLHF. CDR3 nucleotide sequence: TGTGCCTGGACGGGGGGACAGGTTAATTCACCCCTCCACTTT.

The V call is TRBV7-2, the J call TRBJ2-2; D unclear. The CDR3 extends over 13 amino acids. CDR1 and CDR2 from the germline V gene are SGHTA and FQGNSA. V was pared by 4 bases and J by 0 bases, with 3 bases between. Here the CDR3 reads CASSSTNTGELFF. The CDR3 DNA reads as TGTGCCAGCAGCTCTACGAACACCGGGGAGCTGTTTTTT.

This chain connects TRBV2 to TRBJ1-5; D not resolved. The V gene's germline CDR1 is SNHLY and CDR2 FYNNEI. V was shortened by 6 bases and J by 0 bases, with 12 bases between the two germline ends. The CDR3 spans 15 residues. The CDR3 DNA is TGTGCCAGCAGGGGAGGTTCTTATAGCAATCAGCCCCAGCATTTT. Protein product: CASRGGSYSNQPQHF.

As concerns this clone: Other DNA sequences in the sample encode the same CDR3. The rearrangement joins TRBV9 to TRBJ1-1; no clear D. The germline V and J ends were trimmed by 0 bases and 1 base, with 4 bases remaining between them. Germline CDR1 SGDLS, CDR2 YYNGEE. There are 13 residues in the CDR3. The CDR3 nucleotides are TGTGCCAGCAGCGTAGCCGGGAACACTGAAGCTTTCTTT. Protein product: CASSVAGNTEAFF.

CDR3 in amino acids: CASSMVGDRVYNEQFF. The CDR3 DNA reads as TGTGCCAGTAGTATGGTCGGGGACAGGGTCTACAATGAGCAGTTCTTC. J is TRBJ2-1 and V is TRBV19, with 9 bases identical to TRBD1. From germline, CDR1 is LNHDA and CDR2 SQIVND (reference sequence). The CDR3 contains 16 residues. V trimming: 3 bases; J trimming: 3 bases; junction bases outside the gene matches: 6.

This clone was detected once. The gene calls are TRBV7-6 and TRBJ2-3; the D gene is possibly TRBD2 (6 bases). V was cut by 3 bases and J by 0 bases, with 16 bases left in between. Per the germline V gene, CDR1 is SGHVS and CDR2 is FNYEAQ. The CDR3 sequence is 17 residues long. In nucleotides, the CDR3 is TGTGCCAGCAGCTTCAGCGCGTCGGGAGAGAGCACAGATACGCAGTATTTT. It is translated as CASSFSASGESTDTQYF.

The rearrangement joins TRBV28 to TRBJ1-5; 7 bases align to TRBD1. The CDR3 consists of 15 residues. CDR1 is MDHEN, CDR2 SYDVKM, per germline. The V segment lost 6 bases and the J segment 3 bases; nucleotides outside the gene matches: 8. The DNA for the CDR3 is TGTGCCAGCAGGAGGCGGGACAGCCCCAATCAGCCCCAGCATTTT. This translates into CASRRRDSPNQPQHF.

The rearrangement uses TRBV29-1 and TRBJ2-5, with a tentative D call TRBD1 (5 bases). The J call is doubtful: the DNA matches TRBJ2-7 better. Per the germline V gene, CDR1 is SQVTM and CDR2 is ANQGSEA. There are 13 residues in the CDR3. CDR3 DNA sequence: TGCAGCGTTGAACGGCAGGGATCGTACGAGCAGTACTTC. Protein product: CSVERQGSYEQYF.

In nucleotides, the CDR3 is TGTGCCTGTTGGAGAGGTACCGGGAGTCGCGACGAGCAGTACTTC. It yields the protein CACWRGTGSRDEQYF. V and J are TRBV6-1 and TRBJ2-7, with a weak D call TRBD2 (6 bases). The CDR3 extends over 15 amino acids. Trimming took off 11 bases at V and 5 bases at J, with 25 bases between the two ends. Germline V gene data show CDR1 as MNHNS and CDR2 as SASEGT.

This rearrangement joins TRBV2 to TRBJ2-3; 9 nucleotides line up with TRBD2. The CDR3 spans 17 residues. The trim removed 3 bases at V and 9 bases at J, leaving 16 bases unmatched. The germline CDR1 and CDR2 sequences are SNHLY and FYNNEI. DNA for the CDR3: TGTGCCAGCAGTGACCCCGGGGGGGCGGGAGGGCCTCGAACGCAGTATTTT. This translates into CASSDPGGAGGPRTQYF. Full variable domain (rest looked up from reference TRBV2 and TRBJ2-3): EPEVTQTPSHQVTQMGQEVILRCVPISNHLYFYWYRQILGQKVEFLVSFYNNEISEKSEIFDDQFSVERPDGSNFTLKIRSTKLEDSAMYFCASSDPGGAGGPRTQYFGPGTRLTVL.

The chain carries TRBV4-1 and TRBJ2-7; maybe TRBD2 (6 bases). The CDR3 has 14 residues. V gave up 3 bases and J gave up 6 bases, with 15 bases separating them. Per germline, CDR1 MGHRA and CDR2 YSYEKL. DNA of the CDR3: TGCGCCAGCAGCCATGACCGGGGGTCTTCCGAGCAGTACTTC. It is translated as CASSHDRGSSEQYF.

The chain carries TRBV30 and TRBJ2-2, with D maybe TRBD2 (5 bases). The CDR3 consists of 15 residues. Germline V gene sequence: CDR1 GTSNPN, CDR2 SVGIG (reference sequence). The V gene lost 3 bases and the J gene lost 6 bases, with 17 bases spanning the gap. CDR3 nucleotide sequence: TGTGCCTGGAGATCCGAAGCGGCCGCGGCCGGGGAGCTGTTTTTT. Its protein is CAWRSEAAAAGELFF.

The rearrangement links TRBV5-8 to TRBJ2-5; D uncertain. Between the trimmed V and J ends, which lost 6 bases and 2 bases, there was a span of 5 bases. The germline gives CDR1 SGHTS, CDR2 YDEGEE. CDR3 length equals 11 residues. The CDR3, as DNA: TGTGCCAGCACCCAACAAGAGACCCAGTACTTC. Translating gives CASTQQETQYF.

This clone has only a few counts. J is TRBJ2-1 and V is TRBV7-6, with TRBD2 matching 11 bases. Germline trimming cut 5 bases from V and 5 bases from J; bases unmatched to any gene: 8. CDR3 length: 16 amino acids. Looked up from germline, CDR1 is SGHVS and CDR2 is FNYEAQ. The CDR3 DNA is TGTGCCAGCAGCGCAACCGGGACTAGCGGTGACAATGAGCAGTTCTTC. Protein sequence: CASSATGTSGDNEQFF. The complete variable domain, with remaining parts taken from reference TRBV7-6 and TRBJ2-1, reads GAGVSQSPRYKVTKRGQDVALRCDPISGHVSLYWYRQALGQGPEFLTYFNYEAQQDKSGLPNDRFSAERPEGSISTLTIQRTEQRDSAMYRCASSATGTSGDNEQFFGPGTRLTVL.

V usage is TRBV6-5 and J usage is TRBJ2-7; 7 nucleotides match TRBD2. The CDR3 has 16 amino acids. Trimming cost V 0 bases and J 3 bases; bases outside gene matches: 8. Germline V gene lookup returns CDR1 MNHEY and CDR2 SVGAGI. In nucleotides, the CDR3 is TGTGCCAGCAGTTACTCCTCGGCGGGAGCCAACTACGAGCAGTACTTC. Its translation is CASSYSSAGANYEQYF.

The chain joins TRBV18 to TRBJ1-2; D may be TRBD1 (6 bases). The V gene lost 3 bases and the J gene lost 1 base, with 9 bases spanning the gap. From germline, CDR1 is KGHSH and CDR2 LQKENI. The CDR3 length is 14 residues. DNA of the CDR3: TGTGCCAGCTCACCTGGACAGTTTAACTATGGCTACACCTTC. Its protein is CASSPGQFNYGYTF.

The V gene is TRBV5-1, the J gene TRBJ2-5, with 8 bases that match TRBD2. After removal of 1 base from V and 0 bases from J, the junction contained 11 bases not matched to a gene. Germline loops: CDR1 SGHRS, CDR2 YFSETQ. This CDR3 is 18 amino acids long. For the CDR3, the DNA is TGCGCCAGCAGCTTGTCGGGAGGGGCTCCGGTGTACCAAGAGACCCAGTACTTC. It yields the protein CASSLSGGAPVYQETQYF.